These T cell receptor beta chains were read from a single sample in a study of T cell changes during pregnancy in multiple sclerosis. Clones were read by immunoSEQ multiplex PCR, and TCRdb kept only the in-frame ones, dropping some. The sample shows tens of thousands of clones, about 91% of them seen only once. The starting material was CD8+ T cells from peripheral blood mononuclear cells, obtained in the third trimester of pregnancy. These TCRs come from a female donor with multiple sclerosis, enrolled in a pregnancy study. The CDR3 runs from the conserved cysteine through the conserved F or W. The D gene is left open where the match is weak. Size tells how often a clone was seen (once, few, many) or the class of an expanded clone, and some rows leave it out.

>TRBJ2-6|TRBV7-9|TRBD1|.
TGTGCCAGCAGCGCTCTTCAGGGGGTCTATGCCTCCGGGGCCAACGTCCTGACTTTC
CASSALQGVYASGANVLTF
>TRBJ2-7|TRBV5-4|TRBD1|.
TGTGCCAGCAGCCTCAGGGACAGGAGCTACGAGCAGTACTTC
CASSLRDRSYEQYF
>TRBJ1-1|TRBV6-5|.|once
TGTGCCAGCAGTGGCGGAGTTGAAGCTTTCTTT
CASSGGVEAFF
>TRBJ1-1|TRBV5-1|TRBD1|.
TGCGCCAGCAGCTGGACAGGGTCCCAAACGGACACTGAAGCTTTCTTT
CASSWTGSQTDTEAFF
>TRBJ2-1|TRBV11-2|.|.
TGTGCCAGCAGCCGCGGAGGGCCTTTAGGGCGAAGGAATGAGCAGTTCTTC
CASSRGGPLGRRNEQFF
>TRBJ2-7|TRBV28|.|.
TGTGCCAGCACCAGCGGCTCCTACGAGCAGTACTTC
CASTSGSYEQYF
>TRBJ1-1|TRBV30|TRBD1|.
TGTGCCTGGAGTCCTCCCCGACAGGGGAGGGACACTGAAGCTTTCTTT
CAWSPPRQGRDTEAFF
>TRBJ2-1|TRBV5-8|.|.
TGTGCCAGCAGCTTGGGATCGGGCTACAATGAGCAGTTCTTC
CASSLGSGYNEQFF
>TRBJ2-1|TRBV27|.|.
TGTGCCAGCAGCTTTACAGGGAATGAGCAGTTCTTC
CASSFTGNEQFF
>TRBJ2-5|TRBV30|.|once
TGTGCCTGGAGTTCTGCCTCTACCAGGGAGACCCAGTACTTC
CAWSSASTRETQYF
>TRBJ1-2|TRBV5-6|.|.
TGTGCCAGCAGCTTGTGGACCAAGCGGTGGTTGTGGGGCTACACCTTC
CASSLWTKRWLWGYTF
>TRBJ2-7|TRBV30|TRBD2|.
TGTGCCTGGAGTGTAGGGGCTAGCGGCCCCTACGAGCAGTACTTC
CAWSVGASGPYEQYF
>TRBJ1-1|TRBV19|.|.
TGTGCCAGTAGTCTCCACTATAACACTGAAGCTTTCTTT
CASSLHYNTEAFF
>TRBJ2-7|TRBV5-6|.|.
TGTGCCAGCAGCTCGGACGGGGGAGGAGAGCAGTACTTC
CASSSDGGGEQYF
>TRBJ1-1|TRBV25-1|.|.
TGTGCCAGCAGTGAATCCAGGGTCGGCACTGAAGCTTTCTTT
CASSESRVGTEAFF
>TRBJ2-4|TRBV27|.|.
TGTGCCAGCAGCCCCGGGTCTCTAGCCAAAAACATTCAGTACTTC
CASSPGSLAKNIQYF
>TRBJ2-1|TRBV18|.|.
TGTGCCAGCTCACCATTAGAGCGGGTTTCCTACAATGAGCAGTTCTTC
CASSPLERVSYNEQFF
>TRBJ1-6|TRBV2|.|.
TGTGCCAGCAGTAAACCTCAGGGGAGCTCCTATAATTCACCCCTCCACTTT
CASSKPQGSSYNSPLHF
>TRBJ1-2|TRBV2|TRBD1|.
TGTGCCAGCAGTGGGGAAAGGGACAGCCCGTTCGTCTATGGCTACACCTTC
CASSGERDSPFVYGYTF
>TRBJ2-5|TRBV10-3|TRBD2|.
TGTGCCATCAGTGAGTCAAGCAGCGGGAGTGAGACCCAGTACTTC
CAISESSSGSETQYF
>TRBJ2-2|TRBV7-9|.|.
TGTGCCAGCAGTCTGAGGGAAACGAACACCGGGGAGCTGTTTTTT
CASSLRETNTGELFF
>TRBJ2-2|TRBV4-2|.|.
TGTGCCAGCAGCCAACCCGGGACTCTCAACACCGGGGAGCTGTTTTTT
CASSQPGTLNTGELFF
>TRBJ1-5|TRBV7-9|.|few
TGTGCCAGCAGCACACCCGGGAAACAGCCCCAGCATTTT
CASSTPGKQPQHF
>TRBJ2-5|TRBV7-9|TRBD2|.
TGTGCCAGCAGCCCTTCGGGACTAGCGGGAAAAGAGACCCAGTACTTC
CASSPSGLAGKETQYF
>TRBJ2-5|TRBV2|TRBD2|.
TGTGCCAGCAGTACCGGGACTAGCGGGGGGGAGACCCAGTACTTC
CASSTGTSGGETQYF
>TRBJ1-1|TRBV13|.|.
TGTGCCAGCAGCCCACAGGTTTGGGGCACTGAAGCTTTCTTT
CASSPQVWGTEAFF
>TRBJ1-5|TRBV6-4|.|.
TGTGCCAACTTGACAGGCAATCAGCCCCAGCATTTT
CANLTGNQPQHF
>TRBJ2-3|TRBV6-5|.|.
TGTGCCAGCAGTTACAGGGGTCTTCCCCCCGCAGATACGCAGTATTTT
CASSYRGLPPADTQYF
>TRBJ1-2|TRBV7-8|TRBD1|.
TGTGCCAGCAGCCGGATAATAGACGGGACAGGTGGCGGCTACACCTTC
CASSRIIDGTGGGYTF
>TRBJ2-7|TRBV6-5|TRBD2|.
TGTGCCAGCAGTTACTCGATGGCGGGGGGATCCTACGAGCAGTACTTC
CASSYSMAGGSYEQYF
>TRBJ2-6|TRBV27|.|.
TGTGCCAGCAGCGCAATTAACAGGGCTGGGGCCAACGTCCTGACTTTC
CASSAINRAGANVLTF
>TRBJ2-7|TRBV6-5|TRBD2|.
TGTGCCAGCAGTTACTCGAGCGGGAGGAGCTCCTACGAGCAGTACTTC
CASSYSSGRSSYEQYF
>TRBJ2-1|TRBV6-1|TRBD2|.
TGTGCCAGCCTGAGGGAGGGCCGAAACAATGAGCAGTTCTTC
CASLREGRNNEQFF
>TRBJ2-5|TRBV4-3|TRBD2|.
TGCGCCAGCAGCCAAGTATATCGGGGGGGGGAGACCCAGTACTTC
CASSQVYRGGETQYF
>TRBJ1-2|TRBV5-1|TRBD1|.
TGCGCCAGCAGCTCCAACCCCCCAGGGGGCCTGGAGGGTGGCTACACCTTC
CASSSNPPGGLEGGYTF
>TRBJ2-4|TRBV18|.|.
TGTGCCAGCTCACCATCGACAGCACTAGCCAAAAACATTCAGTACTTC
CASSPSTALAKNIQYF
>TRBJ2-1|TRBV6-4|TRBD2|.
TGTGCCAGCAGTGACGCGGGGGGGTTATCCTACAATGAGCAGTTCTTC
CASSDAGGLSYNEQFF
>TRBJ1-3|TRBV10-3|.|.
TGTGCCACGGCAGGGGCTACCTCTGGAAACACCATATATTTT
CATAGATSGNTIYF
>TRBJ2-2|TRBV27|.|.
TGTGCCAGCAGCCACCAGACTACGTTACCTAACACCGGGGAGCTGTTTTTT
CASSHQTTLPNTGELFF
>TRBJ1-1|TRBV4-1|.|once
TGCGCCAGCAGCTCACAGGAAAACACTGAAGCTTTCTTT
CASSSQENTEAFF
>TRBJ2-1|TRBV5-6|.|.
TGTGCCACCATAGCCGGCGCCAGCTCCTACAATGAGCAGTTCTTC
CATIAGASSYNEQFF
>TRBJ2-1|TRBV7-7|TRBD2|.
TGTGCCAGCAGCCCCGGGACTAGCGGGGGGGGATCCTACAATGAGCAGTTCTTC
CASSPGTSGGGSYNEQFF
>TRBJ2-7|TRBV7-6|.|.
TGTGCCAGCAGCCTACAGGGATACGAGCAGTACTTC
CASSLQGYEQYF
>TRBJ2-3|TRBV30|TRBD1|.
TGTGCCTGGAGTATCCCGGACAGGGATAGCGCAGATACGCAGTATTTT
CAWSIPDRDSADTQYF
>TRBJ1-3|TRBV10-2|TRBD1|.
TGCGCCAGTCGCACGGGACAGGGCCCTGGAAACACCATATATTTT
CASRTGQGPGNTIYF
>TRBJ1-5|TRBV2|.|.
TGTGCCAGCAGTGAGGAGGGGAGCAATCAGCCCCAGCATTTT
CASSEEGSNQPQHF